Following are 23 T cell receptor beta chains from one sample sequenced in a study of blood T cell repertoires in COVID-19. The table came from immunoSEQ multiplex PCR; TCRdb's copy has only in-frame clones and leaves some out. The data show around 37,000 clones, 87% seen once. Input material: peripheral blood. Receptors were obtained from a man in his forties or fifties with active or convalescent COVID-19.

The gene calls are TRBV7-2 and TRBJ1-2; a weak D match, TRBD1 (5 bases). CDR1 is SGHTA, CDR2 FQGNSA, per germline. There are 15 residues in the CDR3. Trimming cost V 5 bases and J 4 bases, with 17 bases left between them. CDR3 protein: CASSPLIGQGYGYTF. The CDR3 DNA is TGTGCCAGCAGCCCCCTTATCGGGCAGGGCTATGGCTACACCTTC.

J is TRBJ2-1 and V is TRBV18, with D unclear. V shed 2 bases and J shed 8 bases, with 13 bases lying between them. There are 14 residues in the CDR3. CDR1 KGHSH and CDR2 LQKENI come from the germline V gene. The CDR3 reads CASSPSTTEDEQFF. The CDR3, as DNA: TGTGCCAGCTCACCATCTACTACCGAGGATGAGCAGTTCTTC.

In this sample, this clone turned up once. CDR3 in amino acids: CASKTGQGYYEQYF. The CDR3 bases are TGTGCCAGCAAAACGGGACAGGGATACTACGAGCAGTACTTC. V gene TRBV27 combines with J gene TRBJ2-7, with TRBD1 matching 9 bases. With V trimmed by 7 bases and J by 3 bases, 7 bases remained unmatched. This CDR3 has 14 residues. Germline loops: CDR1 MNHEY, CDR2 SMNVEV (reference sequence).

The chain employs TRBV27 and TRBJ2-5; 12 bases line up with TRBD2. With 5 bases clipped from V and 2 bases from J, the junction kept 0 bases outside the gene matches. This CDR3 comprises 14 residues. CDR1 is MNHEY and CDR2 is SMNVEV in the germline V gene (reference sequence). The CDR3 DNA is TGTGCCAGCAGTGGACTAGCGGGACAAGAGACCCAGTACTTC. Amino acids: CASSGLAGQETQYF.

The chain links TRBV27 to TRBJ1-3; D uncertain. The CDR3 sequence is 14 residues long. V was pared by 3 bases and J by 0 bases, with 6 bases between. CDR1 is MNHEY, CDR2 SMNVEV, per germline (reference sequence). CDR3 protein: CASSFGFSGNTIYF. The CDR3 DNA is TGTGCCAGCAGTTTCGGGTTCTCTGGAAACACCATATATTTT.

This chain uses TRBV7-2 with TRBJ2-5; 7 bases align to TRBD2. From germline, CDR1 is SGHTA and CDR2 FQGNSA. J was trimmed by 2 bases and V by 2 bases; bases with no gene match: 8. The CDR3 contains 16 residues. This CDR3 reads CASSLSSASGQETQYF. The CDR3 nucleotides are TGTGCCAGCAGCTTAAGTTCGGCTAGCGGACAAGAGACCCAGTACTTC.

The chain couples TRBV6-2 or TRBV6-3 to TRBJ1-5; 9 bases map to TRBD1. The CDR3 covers 16 residues. Looked up from germline, CDR1 is MNHEY and CDR2 is SVGEGT. J was trimmed by 4 bases and V by 2 bases; bases with no gene match: 6. The CDR3 sequence: CASSYPSGTGNQPQHF. The CDR3 nucleotides are TGTGCCAGCAGTTACCCAAGTGGGACAGGGAATCAGCCCCAGCATTTT.

The rearrangement uses TRBV6-5 and TRBJ1-5, with 8 positions matching TRBD1. The CDR3 is 15 residues long. Trimming at V came to 6 bases and at J to 0 bases, leaving 4 bases not matched to a gene. Germline CDR1 is MNHEY and CDR2 is SVGAGI. DNA of the CDR3: TGTGCCAGCAGCAGGACAGGGAATAGCAATCAGCCCCAGCATTTT. It is translated as CASSRTGNSNQPQHF.

V is TRBV5-1 and J is TRBJ2-6; 7 bases are a match to TRBD1. CDR3 length: 16 residues. Losses at the gene ends were 0 bases for V and 2 bases for J; bases not matched to a gene: 2. CDR1 SGHRS and CDR2 YFSETQ come from the germline V gene. The CDR3 sequence is CASSLAGQAGANVLTF. The CDR3 bases are TGCGCCAGCAGCTTGGCCGGACAGGCTGGGGCCAACGTCCTGACTTTC.

This chain joins TRBV5-4 and TRBJ1-1; D is unresolved. V lost 0 bases and J lost 1, with 10 bases in between. The length of the CDR3 is 15 residues. Germline CDR1 SGHNT, CDR2 YYREEE (reference sequence). For the CDR3, the DNA is TGTGCCAGCAGCTTGGGGGCGGGCAGGAACACTGAAGCTTTCTTT. Its protein product is CASSLGAGRNTEAFF.

This clone came up once. J is TRBJ2-1 and V is TRBV7-2, with TRBD1 matching 7 bases. The CDR3 spans 15 residues. Trimming at V came to 0 bases and at J to 5 bases, leaving 4 bases not matched to a gene. Germline V lookup: CDR1 SGHTA, CDR2 FQGNSA. The CDR3 is CASSLAQRGHNEQFF. CDR3 coding DNA: TGTGCCAGCAGCTTAGCACAGAGGGGGCACAATGAGCAGTTCTTC.

The chain carries TRBV7-2 and TRBJ2-4; 8 bases align to TRBD2. CDR3 length: 15 amino acids. Germline V gene data show CDR1 as SGHTA and CDR2 as FQGNSA. V dropped 2 bases and J dropped 8; count of bases not matched to a gene: 8. CDR3 DNA: TGTGCCAGCAGCTTACAGGGGACTAGTTACGACATTCAGTACTTC. It encodes CASSLQGTSYDIQYF.

The V call is TRBV28, the J call TRBJ2-6; TRBD1 matches 12 bases. Unmatched junction bases numbered 7, after V lost 3 bases and J lost 4 bases. The CDR3 has 18 amino acids. Germline values: CDR1 MDHEN, CDR2 SYDVKM. The CDR3 DNA is TGTGCCAGCAGTTTTTCGGGACAGGGGGCGCTCGGGGCCAACGTCCTGACTTTC. Translating it yields CASSFSGQGALGANVLTF.

This chain connects TRBV15 to TRBJ2-2; TRBD2 matches 8 bases. The V gene end was trimmed by 2 bases and the J gene end by 0 bases; junction bases not matched to a gene: 8. Germline loops: CDR1 LNHNV, CDR2 YYDKDF (reference sequence). The CDR3 runs 18 residues. In nucleotides, the CDR3 is TGTGCCACCAGCAGATCGGGAGCGGGAGAGTCGAACACCGGGGAGCTGTTTTTT. Residues: CATSRSGAGESNTGELFF. The full variable domain, its missing parts supplied by reference TRBV15 and TRBJ2-2, is DAMVIQNPRYQVTQFGKPVTLSCSQTLNHNVMYWYQQKSSQAPKLLFHYYDKDFNNEADTPDNFQSRRPNTSFCFLDIRSPGLGDTAMYLCATSRSGAGESNTGELFFGEGSRLTVL.

CDR3 DNA sequence: TGCGCCAGCAGCTTTGGGGACAGGGGAAACACCATATATTTT. Translated, it gives CASSFGDRGNTIYF. This sequence joins TRBV5-1 and TRBJ1-3; 8 bases map to TRBD1. From germline, CDR1 is SGHRS and CDR2 YFSETQ. This CDR3 has 14 residues. V was clipped by 2 bases and J by 4 bases; unmatched bases: 2.

CDR3 amino acids: CASSGRRPIRQPQHF. CDR3 coding DNA: TGTGCCAGTTCAGGGCGCCGGCCTATTCGTCAGCCCCAGCATTTT. J is TRBJ1-5 and V is TRBV28; possible D gene TRBD1, 5 bases. Germline assignment: CDR1 MDHEN and CDR2 SYDVKM. Trimming removed 9 bases at V and 6 bases at J, with 21 bases between. The CDR3 is 15 residues long. The whole variable domain, filled in from reference TRBV28 and TRBJ1-5, reads DVKVTQSSRYLVKRTGEKVFLECVQDMDHENMFWYRQDPGLGLRLIYFSYDVKMKEKGDIPEGYSVSREKKERFSLILESASTNQTSMYLCASSGRRPIRQPQHFGDGTRLSIL.

The J gene is TRBJ1-2, the V gene TRBV7-2, with TRBD1 matching 8 bases. CDR1 is SGHTA and CDR2 is FQGNSA in the germline V gene. This CDR3 contains 14 residues. The V segment lost 5 bases and the J segment 4 bases; nucleotides outside the gene matches: 6. The CDR3 region is CASSPDRGGYGYTF. The CDR3 DNA is TGTGCCAGCAGCCCTGACAGGGGCGGCTATGGCTACACCTTC.

CDR3 sequence reads: CATKGRGSYGYTF. CDR3 DNA: TGTGCCACCAAGGGCAGAGGGTCCTATGGCTACACCTTC. The chain has TRBV24-1 and TRBJ1-2; no reliable D call. CDR1 is KGHDR and CDR2 is SFDVKD in the germline V gene. With 8 bases removed from V and 4 bases from J, the gap between germline ends came to 13 bases. This CDR3 has 13 amino acids.

The chain employs TRBV4-3 and TRBJ2-5; 8 positions match TRBD2. V was pared by 2 bases and J by 2 bases, with 4 bases of the junction left unmatched. CDR3 length: 15 residues. Germline V gene lookup returns CDR1 LGHNA and CDR2 YSLEER. This CDR3 reads CASSQQIAGQETQYF. The CDR3 DNA follows: TGCGCCAGCAGCCAACAAATAGCGGGACAAGAGACCCAGTACTTC.

The rearrangement joins TRBV27 to TRBJ2-3, with a weak D call TRBD1 (6 bases). Germline V gives CDR1 MNHEY, CDR2 SMNVEV (reference sequence). Trimming pared 5 bases from V and 0 bases from J, leaving 21 bases between. This CDR3 comprises 18 residues. CDR3 loop: CASSLRPSLGGSTDTQYF. As DNA, the CDR3 is TGTGCCAGCAGTCTCCGCCCCTCACTAGGGGGAAGCACAGATACGCAGTATTTT.

V is TRBV28 and J is TRBJ1-2, with D possibly matching TRBD1 (5 bases). V lost 7 bases, J lost 4 bases, and 13 bases lay in between. Germline V gene lookup returns CDR1 MDHEN and CDR2 SYDVKM. The CDR3 loop spans 13 amino acids. CDR3 DNA: TGTGCCAGCACTCCGGGACTCAGCTATGGCTACACCTTC. Translating gives CASTPGLSYGYTF.

The V gene is TRBV19, the J gene TRBJ2-5, with 13 bases aligning to TRBD2. There are 13 residues in the CDR3. Germline trimming cut 6 bases from V and 9 bases from J; bases unmatched to any gene: 4. The germline gives CDR1 LNHDA, CDR2 SQIVND (reference sequence). CDR3 loop: CASSLLAGGAQYF. Here the CDR3 DNA reads TGTGCCAGTAGCTTACTAGCGGGAGGGGCCCAGTACTTC.

The CDR3 DNA sequence: TGTGCCAGCAGTTTGGCCTTAGGGCCGCGGGTTTATGAGCAGTTCTTC. Translation: CASSLALGPRVYEQFF. This chain connects TRBV6-2 or TRBV6-3 to TRBJ2-1, with D possibly matching TRBD2 (5 bases). Germline V gene data show CDR1 as MNHEY and CDR2 as SVGEGT. With 4 bases removed from V and 8 bases from J, the gap between germline ends came to 21 bases. This CDR3 spans 16 amino acids.